This TCR beta chain appears in the sequencing data of a study of blood T cell repertoires in COVID-19 (dated by TCRdb to 2018 to 2020). About the study as a whole: Samples covering the acute and convalescent phases of COVID-19 were provided by collaborators in the United States, Italy and Spain. The prospective study material was composed of cDNA or gDNA derived from T cells, B-cell-depleted T cells, or PBMCs. Deeply sampled blood TCRbeta repertoires from subjects exposed to, actively infected with, or recovered from COVID-19 were included in the dataset. The repertoires were released in a freely available public database intended as a resource for research on the immune response to SARS-CoV-2. The samples were drawn from two sources: the first 160 participants of the ongoing ImmuneRACE study, and about 1,300 subjects contributed by 6 global collaborators. Sample metadata almost always included a de-identified subject ID, COVID-19 status, age in years and sex. HLA class I and class II types, where available, came from metadata supplied by the sample provider rather than from assay-based typing. General conclusions and limits of the study: The amount of clinical and demographic metadata varied by source and participant and was provided uncurated.

TCRbeta CDR3 regions were amplified from genomic DNA by means of the immunoSEQ Assay, a bias-controlled multiplex PCR. The authors processed their data as follows. Within the assay, amplification of reference gene primers was used to estimate how many nucleated cells each sample contained. To quantify the absolute abundance of each unique TCRbeta CDR3 rearrangement, sequence reads were collapsed and filtered. For each sample, productive Simpson clonality was calculated as the square root of Simpson's diversity index over productive rearrangements. The source is immuneACCESS, and TCRdb retained only in-frame sequences with V and J called. Part of the clones is not carried over; for the studies checked, unresolved V genes explain less than half of this, and the remainder is unexplained. The V and J calls and clone size were taken over from that table, and D and trimming were inferred from the DNA. The sample table contains about 300,000 clones; only one count was recorded for roughly 87% of them. Under 6% of the sample goes to the ten largest clones.

Relative to germline, V is missing 3 bases and J is missing 4 bases, with 3 bases of the junction outside any gene match. Sequences MNHEY (CDR1) and SVGAGI (CDR2) are obtained from the germline V gene. From the cysteine up to the phenylalanine, the CDR3 has a length of 15 residues. The DNA shown is the 45-base CDR3, in frame from base 1. As concerns this clone: Its antigen is unknown. Qualities for individual bases were not recorded, and no much larger clone is one base off.

Enrolling through a virtual design, the prospective study's participants ranged in age from roughly 18 to 89 years and lived across some 22 United States geographic areas. To assign participants to cohorts, the prospective study relied on clinical history that participants themselves reported in a screening survey and a study questionnaire. Recovered participants in ImmuneRACE Cohort 3 were defined as having two consecutive negative NP/OP PCR tests, clearance from a healthcare professional, or resolution of symptoms. Each participant in the prospective study had whole blood, serum and a nasopharyngeal or oropharyngeal swab collected by mobile phlebotomists. Prospective study participants could optionally give additional blood draws and questionnaires over a roughly 2-month period. Blood samples from the prospective study were shipped frozen or at room temperature prior to DNA extraction.

The sequence derives from a woman younger than 45 who had recovered from COVID-19. The chain links TRBV6-5 with TRBJ2-3; a stretch of 11 junction bases matches TRBD2. Sequencing was carried out using PBMCs or T cells enriched from blood (not recorded which). The CDR3 region reads CASSYSGGGADTQYF. In nucleotide form, the sequence is TGTGCCAGCAGTTATAGCGGGGGGGGTGCAGATACGCAGTATTTT.